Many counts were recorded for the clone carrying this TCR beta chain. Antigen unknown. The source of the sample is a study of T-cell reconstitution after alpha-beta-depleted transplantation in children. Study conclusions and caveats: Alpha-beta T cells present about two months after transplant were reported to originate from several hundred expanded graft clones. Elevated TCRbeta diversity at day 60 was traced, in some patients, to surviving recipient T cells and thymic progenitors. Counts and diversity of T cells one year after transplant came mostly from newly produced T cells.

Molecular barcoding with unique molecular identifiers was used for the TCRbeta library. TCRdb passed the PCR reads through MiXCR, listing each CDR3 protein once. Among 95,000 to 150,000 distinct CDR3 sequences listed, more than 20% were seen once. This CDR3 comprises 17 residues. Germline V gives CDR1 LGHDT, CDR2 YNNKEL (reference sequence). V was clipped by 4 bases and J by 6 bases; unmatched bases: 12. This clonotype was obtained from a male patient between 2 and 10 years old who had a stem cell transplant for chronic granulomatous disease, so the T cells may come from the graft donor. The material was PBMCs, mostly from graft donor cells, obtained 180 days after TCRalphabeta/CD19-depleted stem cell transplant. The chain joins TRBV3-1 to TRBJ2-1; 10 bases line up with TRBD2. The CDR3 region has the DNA TGTGCCAGCAGCCGACGTAGCGGGAGGTCGGCGCCCAATGAGCAGTTCTTC. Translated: CASSRRSGRSAPNEQFF.